Below, one T cell receptor (beta chain) is given with its context. The data are from a study of T cell responses to AZD1222 COVID-19 vaccine. Clones were sequenced by immunoSEQ multiplex PCR, and TCRdb holds only the in-frame ones, with some missing. The sample lists roughly 120,000 clones, 85% to 90% occurring once. The CDR3 totals 15 residues. Trimming removed 0 bases at V and 5 bases at J, with 14 bases between. Germline V gene lookup returns CDR1 SGHDT and CDR2 YYEEEE. This TCR was recovered from an adult who received the AZD1222 COVID-19 vaccine. Sample: peripheral blood, taken 28 days after the second AZD1222 dose. V and J are TRBV5-6 and TRBJ1-1; tentative D call: TRBD1 (6 bases). The CDR3 DNA reads TGTGCCAGCAGCTTGGAGCGGGGGCTGGGTACTGAAGCTTTCTTT. It yields the protein CASSLERGLGTEAFF.